The rows below give T cell receptor beta chains drawn from one sample of a study of OX40 agonist ivuxolimab in advanced cancers. The assay was immunoSEQ multiplex PCR, and TCRdb's table has in-frame clones only and misses some. The sample contains roughly 76,000 clones, 84% of which appear only once. This material consisted of CD4+ or CD8+ T cells sorted from blood, taken in a trial of the OX40 agonist ivuxolimab. The receptors come from an adult with an advanced solid tumor such as melanoma, head and neck, liver or kidney cancer. Each CDR3 is given with its conserved first and last residue. A D gene is named only where the DNA matches it firmly. Size is stated for part of the rows, as once, few or many counts, or as a class when the clone is expanded.

DNA	CDR3	size	J	D	V
TGTGCCAGCTTACCCGCAGGGAGCTCCTACAATGAGCAGTTCTTC	CASLPAGSSYNEQFF	-	TRBJ2-1	-	TRBV6-5
TGTGCCAGCAGCGCGGACAGAAACACTGAAGCTTTCTTT	CASSADRNTEAFF	-	TRBJ1-1	-	TRBV11-2
TGTGCTAGTGGTTTGGGCGGGGGGCTCCCCGGGGAGCTGTTTTTT	CASGLGGGLPGELFF	-	TRBJ2-2	TRBD2	TRBV12-5
TGTGCCAGCTCACCACCATCAGGGGCGGACAATGAGCAGTTCTTC	CASSPPSGADNEQFF	once	TRBJ2-1	-	TRBV18
TGTGCCAGCAGCCGAGGGACAGATAGCAATCAGCCCCAGCATTTT	CASSRGTDSNQPQHF	-	TRBJ1-5	TRBD1	TRBV7-6
TGCGCCAGCAGCTTGGCAGGGGCTAGGGATGGCTACACCTTC	CASSLAGARDGYTF	-	TRBJ1-2	-	TRBV5-1
TGTGCCAGCAGCTCACTAGCGGGGGGCCTAGATACGCAGTATTTT	CASSSLAGGLDTQYF	-	TRBJ2-3	TRBD2	TRBV6-6
TGTGCCAGCAGCCCGAAAGAGACCCAGTACTTC	CASSPKETQYF	-	TRBJ2-5	-	TRBV7-2
TGCGCCAGCCGGGTGGGCTCGTCTAGCACAGATACGCAGTATTTT	CASRVGSSSTDTQYF	once	TRBJ2-3	-	TRBV10-2
TGTGCCAGCAGTCAAGGTTTCGGGAGCAGCTCCCCCTACGAGCAGTACTTC	CASSQGFGSSSPYEQYF	-	TRBJ2-7	-	TRBV28
TGTGCCAGCCGTAACGGGGGTTTTCGGGGGGACACCATATATTTT	CASRNGGFRGDTIYF	-	TRBJ1-3	-	TRBV6-5
TGCGCCAGCAGCTTGGCACAGGGCTCTGGAAACACCATATATTTT	CASSLAQGSGNTIYF	-	TRBJ1-3	-	TRBV5-1
TGTGCCACCAGCAGCCAAGGCTGGAATTCACCCCTCCACTTT	CATSSQGWNSPLHF	-	TRBJ1-6	-	TRBV15
TGTGCCAGCAGCTTCAACGGGAATTACGAGCAGTACTTC	CASSFNGNYEQYF	-	TRBJ2-7	-	TRBV7-2
TGTGCCAGCAGGACCGGGACAGGGGTCGGCTACACCTTC	CASRTGTGVGYTF	-	TRBJ1-2	TRBD1	TRBV7-2
TGCAGCGTTGTGATAGCGGCTAGCACAGATACGCAGTATTTT	CSVVIAASTDTQYF	-	TRBJ2-3	-	TRBV29-1
TGTGCCAGCAGCGTAGCTGTCAGCTCCTACGAGCAGTACTTC	CASSVAVSSYEQYF	many	TRBJ2-7	-	TRBV9
TGTGCCAGCAGCTTAGCGGCGGACGGGGGTAGCTCCTACGAGCAGTACTTC	CASSLAADGGSSYEQYF	-	TRBJ2-7	-	TRBV7-6
TGTGCCAGCCGAGGGGGCCAGGTGGATGAGCAGTTCTTC	CASRGGQVDEQFF	-	TRBJ2-1	TRBD1	TRBV2
TGTGCCAGCAGCTTGGGTGGGCGGCAGCAAGAGACCCAGTACTTC	CASSLGGRQQETQYF	-	TRBJ2-5	-	TRBV7-2
TGTGCCAGCAGCCCATTCCAGGGCGACAATGAGCAGTTCTTC	CASSPFQGDNEQFF	few	TRBJ2-1	-	TRBV13
TGTGCCAGCAGTGAATTGTGGGAGCGAGAGACCCAGTACTTC	CASSELWERETQYF	-	TRBJ2-5	-	TRBV25-1
TGTGCCAGCAGCTTGGAAACGCTCAATCAGCCCCAGCATTTT	CASSLETLNQPQHF	-	TRBJ1-5	-	TRBV5-8
TGTGCCAGCAGCATAGGACAGGGCACCAATCAGCCCCAGCATTTT	CASSIGQGTNQPQHF	-	TRBJ1-5	TRBD1	TRBV7-2
TGTGCCAGCAGGAGGGCCGTGGGGGGTGGTGAAGCTTTCTTT	CASRRAVGGGEAFF	few	TRBJ1-1	-	TRBV7-2
TGTGCCAGCAGGTTAGGGGGCGACGAAAAACTGTTTTTT	CASRLGGDEKLFF	few	TRBJ1-4	TRBD1	TRBV6-5
TGTGCCAGCAGTTTAGGACTAGCGGGGACCGGGGAGCTGTTTTTT	CASSLGLAGTGELFF	-	TRBJ2-2	TRBD2	TRBV27
TGTGCCAGCAGCTTGACCGGGACAGGGTCCTCTGGGGCCAACGTCCTGACTTTC	CASSLTGTGSSGANVLTF	-	TRBJ2-6	TRBD1	TRBV7-8
TGCGCCAGCAGCCAAGATGGGTGGGGGGCCGCTAGCACAGATACGCAGTATTTT	CASSQDGWGAASTDTQYF	-	TRBJ2-3	-	TRBV4-3
TGTGCCAGTAGCGCTCCAGGGCCTCTCCGGGAGACCCAGTACTTC	CASSAPGPLRETQYF	once	TRBJ2-5	-	TRBV19
TGTGCCAGCAGCCTTAGCGGGGGGCGACCGGAGACCCAGTACTTC	CASSLSGGRPETQYF	-	TRBJ2-5	TRBD2	TRBV7-2
TGCGCCAGCAGCCAAGCGTTTAGTTTAAACACTGAAGCTTTCTTT	CASSQAFSLNTEAFF	-	TRBJ1-1	-	TRBV4-1
TGTGCCAGCAGCTTAGGCGGCCCGAACACTGAAGCTTTCTTT	CASSLGGPNTEAFF	-	TRBJ1-1	-	TRBV7-9
TGCGCCAGCAGCCAAGACCTAGCGGGGAGCTACGAGCAGTACTTC	CASSQDLAGSYEQYF	-	TRBJ2-7	TRBD2	TRBV4-3